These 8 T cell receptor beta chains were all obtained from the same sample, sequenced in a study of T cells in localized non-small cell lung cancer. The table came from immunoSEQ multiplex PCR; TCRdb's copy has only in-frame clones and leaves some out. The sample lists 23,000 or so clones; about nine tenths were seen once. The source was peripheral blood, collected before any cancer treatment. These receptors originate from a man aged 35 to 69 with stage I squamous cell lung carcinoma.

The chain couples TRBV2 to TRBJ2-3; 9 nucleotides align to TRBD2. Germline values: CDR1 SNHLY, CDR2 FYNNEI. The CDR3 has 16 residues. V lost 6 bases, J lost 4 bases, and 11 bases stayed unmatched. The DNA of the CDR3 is TGTGCCAGCAGCCAGATTAGCGGGGGCGGGTCAGATACGCAGTATTTT. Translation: CASSQISGGGSDTQYF.

The CDR3 region is CASSLGGSNVEQYF. The CDR3 DNA sequence: TGTGCCAGCAGCTTGGGTGGGAGCAACGTCGAGCAGTACTTC. J is TRBJ2-7 and V is TRBV5-8; TRBD2 is a possible D gene (5 bases). V gave up 0 bases and J gave up 6 bases, with 13 bases separating them. This CDR3 is built from 14 residues. Germline V lookup: CDR1 SGHTS, CDR2 YDEGEE.

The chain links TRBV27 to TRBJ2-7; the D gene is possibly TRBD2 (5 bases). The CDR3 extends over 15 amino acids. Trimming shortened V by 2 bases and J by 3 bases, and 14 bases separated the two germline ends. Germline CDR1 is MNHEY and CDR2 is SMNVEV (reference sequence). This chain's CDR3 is CASSLPGEPLYEQYF. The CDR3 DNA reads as TGTGCCAGCAGTTTACCCGGGGAACCCCTCTACGAGCAGTACTTC.

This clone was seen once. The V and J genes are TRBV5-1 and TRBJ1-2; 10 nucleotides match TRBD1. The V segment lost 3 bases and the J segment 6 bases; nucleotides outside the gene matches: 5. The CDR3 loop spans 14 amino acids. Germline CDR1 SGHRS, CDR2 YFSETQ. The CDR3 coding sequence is TGCGCCAGCAGCTCGGGACAGGGGAACGATGGCTACACCTTC. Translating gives CASSSGQGNDGYTF.

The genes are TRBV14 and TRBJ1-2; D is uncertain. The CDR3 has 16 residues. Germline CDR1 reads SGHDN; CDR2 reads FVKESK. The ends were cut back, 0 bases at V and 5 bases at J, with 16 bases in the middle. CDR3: CASSQDLRPGPYGYTF. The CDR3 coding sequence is TGTGCCAGCAGCCAAGATCTTCGGCCAGGACCGTATGGCTACACCTTC. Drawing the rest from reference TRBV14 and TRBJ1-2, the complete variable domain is EAGVTQFPSHSVIEKGQTVTLRCDPISGHDNLYWYRRVMGKEIKFLLHFVKESKQDESGMPNNRFLAERTGGTYSTLKVQPAELEDSGVYFCASSQDLRPGPYGYTFGSGTRLTVV.

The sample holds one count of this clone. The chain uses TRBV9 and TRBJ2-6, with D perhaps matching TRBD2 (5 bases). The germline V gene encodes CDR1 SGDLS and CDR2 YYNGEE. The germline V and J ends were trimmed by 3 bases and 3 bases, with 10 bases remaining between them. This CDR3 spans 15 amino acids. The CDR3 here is CASSAASGGANVLTF. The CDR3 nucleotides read TGTGCCAGCAGCGCGGCGAGCGGTGGGGCCAACGTCCTGACTTTC.

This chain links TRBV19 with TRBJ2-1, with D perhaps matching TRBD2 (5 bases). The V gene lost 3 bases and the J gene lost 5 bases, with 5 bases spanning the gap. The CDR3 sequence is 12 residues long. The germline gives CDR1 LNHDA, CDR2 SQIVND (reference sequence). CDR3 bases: TGTGCCAGTAGTATCGGGAACAATGAGCAGTTCTTC. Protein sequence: CASSIGNNEQFF. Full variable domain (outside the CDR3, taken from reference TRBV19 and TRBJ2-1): DGGITQSPKYLFRKEGQNVTLSCEQNLNHDAMYWYRQDPGQGLRLIYYSQIVNDFQKGDIAEGYSVSREKKESFPLTVTSAQKNPTAFYLCASSIGNNEQFFGPGTRLTVL.

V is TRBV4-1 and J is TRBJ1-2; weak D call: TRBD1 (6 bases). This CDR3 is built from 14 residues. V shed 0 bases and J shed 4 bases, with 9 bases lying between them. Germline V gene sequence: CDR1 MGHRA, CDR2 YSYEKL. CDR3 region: CASSQERTVYGYTF. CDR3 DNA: TGCGCCAGCAGCCAAGAAAGGACAGTCTATGGCTACACCTTC.